The 5 T cell receptor beta chains below all came from one sample that was sequenced in a study of T-cell reconstitution after alpha-beta-depleted transplantation in children. Unique molecular identifiers were used to barcode this TCRbeta library. One entry per CDR3 protein results from TCRdb running MiXCR on the PCR reads. The table includes roughly 590,000 distinct CDR3 sequences, approximately 17% detected once. This sample comprised PBMCs from the stem cell graft donor, obtained from the stem cell graft. The receptor source for this set is a human donor who donated a stem cell graft to a child with acute myeloid leukemia.

This clonotype came up a few times. This may arise from a read error, as a much more abundant clone is one base away. The chain uses TRBV29-1 and TRBJ1-1; 9 bases map to TRBD1. Trimming cost V 5 bases and J 0 bases; bases outside gene matches: 7. The CDR3 is made up of 15 amino acids. CDR1 is SQVTM and CDR2 is ANQGSEA in the germline V gene. CDR3 in DNA: TGCAGCGTTAGGGGGGACAGGGAATTGAACACTGAAGCTTTCTTT. Encoded protein: CSVRGDRELNTEAFF.

The rearrangement uses TRBV7-9 and TRBJ1-2; D not resolved. The CDR3 extends over 16 amino acids. Trimming took off 5 bases at V and 0 bases at J, with 16 bases between the two ends. Germline values: CDR1 SEHNR, CDR2 FQNEAQ (reference sequence). As DNA, the CDR3 is TGTGCCAGCAGCCACTTACGGCAGGACTCTAACTATGGCTACACCTTC. Translating gives CASSHLRQDSNYGYTF.

The chain links TRBV20-1 to TRBJ1-5; 10 bases are shared with TRBD1. The V and J ends lost 3 bases and 4 bases, in that order; junction bases with no gene match: 3. In germline, CDR1 is DFQATT, CDR2 SNEGSKA (reference sequence). This CDR3 contains 14 residues. CDR3 region: CSASADRGNQPQHF. CDR3 in DNA: TGCAGTGCTAGTGCGGACAGGGGGAATCAGCCCCAGCATTTT.

This clonotype turned up a few times. V gene TRBV28 combines with J gene TRBJ2-2; D call uncertain. Germline CDR1 is MDHEN and CDR2 is SYDVKM. V lost 6 bases, J lost 0 bases, and 11 bases lay in between. This CDR3 spans 15 amino acids. CDR3 sequence reads: CASSPFEANTGELFF. The CDR3 region has the DNA TGTGCCAGCAGCCCCTTTGAAGCGAACACCGGGGAGCTGTTTTTT.

This chain connects TRBV7-2 to TRBJ1-2, with 9 nucleotides matching TRBD1. Germline V gene data show CDR1 as SGHTA and CDR2 as FQGNSA. The trim removed 5 bases at V and 8 bases at J, leaving 6 bases unmatched. The CDR3 sequence is 13 residues long. The CDR3 sequence is CASSVDRGLGYTF. The CDR3, as DNA: TGTGCCAGCAGCGTCGACAGGGGGTTGGGCTACACCTTC.